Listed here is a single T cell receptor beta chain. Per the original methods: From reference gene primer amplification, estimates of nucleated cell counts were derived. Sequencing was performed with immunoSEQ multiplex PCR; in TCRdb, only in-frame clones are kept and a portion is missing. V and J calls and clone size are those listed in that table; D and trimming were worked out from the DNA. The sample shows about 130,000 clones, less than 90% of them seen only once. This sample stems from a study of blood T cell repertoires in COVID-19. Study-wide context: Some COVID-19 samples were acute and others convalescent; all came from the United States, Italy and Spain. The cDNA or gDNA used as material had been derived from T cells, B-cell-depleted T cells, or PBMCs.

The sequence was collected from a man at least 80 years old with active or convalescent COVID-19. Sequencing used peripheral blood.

The CDR3 DNA follows: TGTGCCAGCAGTTATTTGGGACAGGGAAACACCATATATTTT. Amino acids: CASSYLGQGNTIYF. The rearrangement links TRBV6-5 to TRBJ1-3; 7 bases align to TRBD1. Unmatched junction bases numbered 3, after V lost 3 bases and J lost 4 bases. Germline V gene sequence: CDR1 MNHEY, CDR2 SVGAGI. The CDR3 is 14 amino acids.